A single T cell receptor beta chain is shown here with its context. The record originates from a study of blood T cell repertoires in COVID-19. There are 13 residues in the CDR3. Germline assignment: CDR1 MRHNA and CDR2 SNTAGT. The germline V and J ends were trimmed by 4 bases and 5 bases, with 11 bases remaining between them. Per the authors' pipeline: From reference gene primer amplification, estimates of nucleated cell counts were derived. Sequencing was performed with immunoSEQ multiplex PCR; in TCRdb, only in-frame clones are kept and a portion is missing. V, J and clone size reflect that table, while D and trimming were determined from the DNA. This table has 150,000 to 180,000 clones, around 84% appearing once.

The specimen sequenced was peripheral blood. The TCR was taken from a woman between 50 and 59 years old with acute or convalescent COVID-19. The gene calls are TRBV6-4 and TRBJ2-5; D possibly corresponds to TRBD2 (6 bases). The CDR3 sequence: CASSASDGETQYF. Here the CDR3 DNA reads TGTGCCAGCAGTGCTAGCGATGGTGAGACCCAGTACTTC.